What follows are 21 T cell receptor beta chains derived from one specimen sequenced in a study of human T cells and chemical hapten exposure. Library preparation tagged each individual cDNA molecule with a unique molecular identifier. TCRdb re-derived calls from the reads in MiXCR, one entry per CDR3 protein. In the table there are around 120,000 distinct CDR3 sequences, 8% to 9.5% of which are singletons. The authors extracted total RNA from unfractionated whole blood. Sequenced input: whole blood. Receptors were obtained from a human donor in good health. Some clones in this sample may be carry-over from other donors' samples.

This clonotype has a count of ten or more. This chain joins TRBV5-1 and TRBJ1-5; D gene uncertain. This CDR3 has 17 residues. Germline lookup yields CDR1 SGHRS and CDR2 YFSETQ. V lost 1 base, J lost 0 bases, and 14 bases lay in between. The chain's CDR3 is CASSLSPSGVSNQPQHF. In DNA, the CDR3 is TGCGCCAGCAGCTTGTCCCCCTCCGGTGTTAGCAATCAGCCCCAGCATTTT.

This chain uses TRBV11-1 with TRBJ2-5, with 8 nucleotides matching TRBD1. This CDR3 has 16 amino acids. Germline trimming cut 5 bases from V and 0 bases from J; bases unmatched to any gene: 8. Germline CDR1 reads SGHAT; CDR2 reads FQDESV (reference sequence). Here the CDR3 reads CASSPRTGWYQETQYF. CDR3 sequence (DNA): TGTGCCAGCAGCCCCAGGACAGGGTGGTACCAAGAGACCCAGTACTTC.

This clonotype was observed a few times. CDR3 residues: CSARVTRGRADTQYF. DNA of the CDR3: TGCAGTGCTAGAGTAACCAGGGGACGGGCAGATACGCAGTATTTT. The genes are TRBV20-1 and TRBJ2-3, with TRBD1 as a possible D gene (6 bases). Germline V CDR1 and CDR2: DFQATT, SNEGSKA (reference sequence). This CDR3 contains 15 residues. V dropped 1 base and J dropped 4 bases, with 15 bases sitting between them.

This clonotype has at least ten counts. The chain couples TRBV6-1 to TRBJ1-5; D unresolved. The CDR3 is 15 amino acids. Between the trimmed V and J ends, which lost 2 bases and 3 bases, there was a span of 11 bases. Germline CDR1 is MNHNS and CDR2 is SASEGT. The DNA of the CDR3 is TGTGCCAGCAGTGAACACCTACCCCACAATCAGCCCCAGCATTTT. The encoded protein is CASSEHLPHNQPQHF.

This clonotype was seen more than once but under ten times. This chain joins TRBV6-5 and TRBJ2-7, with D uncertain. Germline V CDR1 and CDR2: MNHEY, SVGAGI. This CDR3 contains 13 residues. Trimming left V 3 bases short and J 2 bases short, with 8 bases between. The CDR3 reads CASSYGRPYEQYF. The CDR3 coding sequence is TGTGCCAGCAGTTATGGCCGACCCTACGAGCAGTACTTC.

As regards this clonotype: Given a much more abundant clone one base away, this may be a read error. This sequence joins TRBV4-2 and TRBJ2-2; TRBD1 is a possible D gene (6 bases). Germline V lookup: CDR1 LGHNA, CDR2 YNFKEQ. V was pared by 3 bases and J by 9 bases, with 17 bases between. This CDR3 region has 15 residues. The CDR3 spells CASSQDRGGSRELFF. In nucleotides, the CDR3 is TGTGCCAGCAGCCAGGATCGAGGGGGATCCAGGGAGCTGTTTTTT.

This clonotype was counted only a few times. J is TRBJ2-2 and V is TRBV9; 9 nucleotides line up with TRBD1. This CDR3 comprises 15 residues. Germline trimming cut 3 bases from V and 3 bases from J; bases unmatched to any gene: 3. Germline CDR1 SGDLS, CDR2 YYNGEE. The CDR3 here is CASSARQGDTGELFF. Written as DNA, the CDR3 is TGTGCCAGCAGCGCACGACAGGGGGACACCGGGGAGCTGTTTTTT.

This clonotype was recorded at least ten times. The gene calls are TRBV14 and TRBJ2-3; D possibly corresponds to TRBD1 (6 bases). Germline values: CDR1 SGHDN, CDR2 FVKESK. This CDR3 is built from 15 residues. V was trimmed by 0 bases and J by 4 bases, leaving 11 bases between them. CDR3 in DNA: TGTGCCAGCAGCCAAGAACCGGGGACATCAGATACGCAGTATTTT. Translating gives CASSQEPGTSDTQYF. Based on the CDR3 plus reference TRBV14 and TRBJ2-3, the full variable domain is EAGVTQFPSHSVIEKGQTVTLRCDPISGHDNLYWYRRVMGKEIKFLLHFVKESKQDESGMPNNRFLAERTGGTYSTLKVQPAELEDSGVYFCASSQEPGTSDTQYFGPGTRLTVL.

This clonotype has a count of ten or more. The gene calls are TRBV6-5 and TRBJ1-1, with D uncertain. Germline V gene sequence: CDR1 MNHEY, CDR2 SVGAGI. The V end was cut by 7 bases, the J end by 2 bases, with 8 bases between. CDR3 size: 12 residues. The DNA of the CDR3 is TGTGCCAGCAAATCCCCAAACACTGAAGCTTTCTTT. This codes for CASKSPNTEAFF.

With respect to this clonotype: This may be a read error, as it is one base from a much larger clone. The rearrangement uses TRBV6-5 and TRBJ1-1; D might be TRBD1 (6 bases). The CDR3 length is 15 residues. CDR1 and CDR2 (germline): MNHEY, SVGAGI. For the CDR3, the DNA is TGTGTCAGCAGTTACTCTAGGACAGCTAACACTGAAGCTTTCTTT. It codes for CVSSYSRTANTEAFF.

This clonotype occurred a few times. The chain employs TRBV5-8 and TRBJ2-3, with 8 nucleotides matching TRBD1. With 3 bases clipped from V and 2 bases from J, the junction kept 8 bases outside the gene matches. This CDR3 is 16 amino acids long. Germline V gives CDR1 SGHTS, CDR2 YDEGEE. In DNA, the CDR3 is TGTGCCAGCAGCTATTCCGGGACAGGCTACACAGATACGCAGTATTTT. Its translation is CASSYSGTGYTDTQYF.

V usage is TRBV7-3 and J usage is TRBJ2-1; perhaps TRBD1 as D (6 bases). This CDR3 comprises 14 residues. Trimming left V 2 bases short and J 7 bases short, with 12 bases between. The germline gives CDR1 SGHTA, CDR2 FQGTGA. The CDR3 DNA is TGTGCCAGCAGCTTAGGGGGCTCAGAGAATGAGCAGTTCTTC. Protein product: CASSLGGSENEQFF.

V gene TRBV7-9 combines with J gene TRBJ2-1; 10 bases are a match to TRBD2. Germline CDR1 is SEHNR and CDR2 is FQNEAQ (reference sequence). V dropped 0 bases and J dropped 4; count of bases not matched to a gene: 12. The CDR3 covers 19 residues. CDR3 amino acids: CASSLARTSGGASYNEQFF. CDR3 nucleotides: TGTGCCAGCAGCTTAGCGAGAACAAGCGGGGGGGCCAGTTACAATGAGCAGTTCTTC.

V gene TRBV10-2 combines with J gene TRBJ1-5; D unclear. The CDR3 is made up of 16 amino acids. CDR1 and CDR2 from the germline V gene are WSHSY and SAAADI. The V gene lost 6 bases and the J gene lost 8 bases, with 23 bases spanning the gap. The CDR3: CASSERASGTNKPQHF. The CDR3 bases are TGCGCCAGCAGCGAACGGGCTTCGGGAACGAATAAGCCCCAGCATTTT.

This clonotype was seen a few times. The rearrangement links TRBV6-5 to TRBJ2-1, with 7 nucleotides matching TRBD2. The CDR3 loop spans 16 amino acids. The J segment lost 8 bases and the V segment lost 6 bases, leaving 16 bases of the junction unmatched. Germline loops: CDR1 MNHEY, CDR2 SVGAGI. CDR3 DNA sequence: TGTGCCAGCAGACAACAAGCGGGGTCCCAAGGTGATGAGCAGTTCTTC. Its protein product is CASRQQAGSQGDEQFF.

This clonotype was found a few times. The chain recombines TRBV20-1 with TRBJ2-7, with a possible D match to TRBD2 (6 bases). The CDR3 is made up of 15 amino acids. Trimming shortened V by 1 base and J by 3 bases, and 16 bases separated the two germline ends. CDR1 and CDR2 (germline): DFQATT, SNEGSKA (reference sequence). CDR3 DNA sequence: TGCAGTGCTAGAGCCAGGAGGGGCTCTCACTACGAGCAGTACTTC. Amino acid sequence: CSARARRGSHYEQYF.

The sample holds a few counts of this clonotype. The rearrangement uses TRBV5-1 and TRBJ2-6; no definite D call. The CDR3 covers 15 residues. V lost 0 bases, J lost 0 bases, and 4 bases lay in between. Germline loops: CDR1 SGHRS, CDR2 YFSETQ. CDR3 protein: CASSLVVSGANVLTF. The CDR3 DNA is TGCGCCAGCAGCTTGGTCGTCTCTGGGGCCAACGTCCTGACTTTC. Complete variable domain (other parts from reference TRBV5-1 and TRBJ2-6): KAGVTQTPRYLIKTRGQQVTLSCSPISGHRSVSWYQQTPGQGLQFLFEYFSETQRNKGNFPGRFSGRQFSNSRSEMNVSTLELGDSALYLCASSLVVSGANVLTFGAGSRLTVL.

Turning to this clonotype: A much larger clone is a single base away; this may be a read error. Here the CDR3 reads CASSQELDDTEAFF. Here the CDR3 DNA reads TGTGCCAGCAGCCAAGAATTGGATGACACTGAAGCTTTCTTT. The chain joins TRBV14 to TRBJ1-1; D unclear. The germline CDR1 and CDR2 sequences are SGHDN and FVKESK. V lost 0 bases and J 3 bases, leaving 8 bases between the germline ends. The CDR3 is 14 residues long.

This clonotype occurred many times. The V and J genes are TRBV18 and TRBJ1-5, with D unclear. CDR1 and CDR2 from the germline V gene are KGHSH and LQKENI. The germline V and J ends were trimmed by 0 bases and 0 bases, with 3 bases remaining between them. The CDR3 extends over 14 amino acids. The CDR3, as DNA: TGTGCCAGCTCACCACCGTATAGCAATCAGCCCCAGCATTTT. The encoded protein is CASSPPYSNQPQHF.

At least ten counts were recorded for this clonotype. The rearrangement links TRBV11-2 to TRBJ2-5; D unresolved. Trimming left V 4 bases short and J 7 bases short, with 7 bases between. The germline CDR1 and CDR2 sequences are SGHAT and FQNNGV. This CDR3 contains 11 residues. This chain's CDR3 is CASSSVGTQYF. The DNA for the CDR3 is TGTGCCAGCAGCTCCGTGGGGACCCAGTACTTC.

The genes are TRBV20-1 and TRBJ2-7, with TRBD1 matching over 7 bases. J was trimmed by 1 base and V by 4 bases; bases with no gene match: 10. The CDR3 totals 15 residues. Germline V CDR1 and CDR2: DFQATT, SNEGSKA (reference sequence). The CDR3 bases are TGCAGTGCTACAGGGGGACAGTCCGGGTCCTACGAGCAGTACTTC. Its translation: CSATGGQSGSYEQYF.